A single sample is the source of the 18 T cell receptor beta chains below, sequenced in a study of cytomegalovirus exposure and HLA in healthy donors. Vbeta (60) and Jbeta (13) primers were used in the PCR. Sequencing was performed with immunoSEQ multiplex PCR; in TCRdb, only in-frame clones are kept and a portion is missing. The sample gives 100,000 to 120,000 clones, roughly 80% of which show up once; 1% to 1.5% is in the top ten. Material: PBMCs. The source of these receptors is a woman in her 30s in good health and CMV-seronegative.

V is TRBV10-3 and J is TRBJ1-4; weak D call: TRBD1 (5 bases). Germline CDR1 and CDR2: ENHRY and SYGVKD. The CDR3 has 12 amino acids. Trimming took 8 bases from V and 8 from J, leaving 12 bases between them. In DNA, the CDR3 is TGTGCCATCGGCCAGGGTGAGGAAAAACTGTTTTTT. Protein product: CAIGQGEEKLFF.

V gene TRBV2 combines with J gene TRBJ1-2; D is possibly TRBD1 (5 bases). Germline V lookup: CDR1 SNHLY, CDR2 FYNNEI. This CDR3 is built from 14 residues. Trimming left V 2 bases short and J 8 bases short, with 15 bases between. CDR3 loop: CASSEQGRTAGYTF. The DNA for the CDR3 is TGTGCCAGCAGTGAACAGGGCAGGACCGCGGGCTACACCTTC.

The chain employs TRBV4-3 and TRBJ1-2; 10 nucleotides align to TRBD1. Germline V lookup: CDR1 LGHNA, CDR2 YSLEER. The junction had 6 bases not matched to a gene; V was cut back by 4 bases and J by 7 bases. The CDR3 spans 14 residues. The CDR3 nucleotides are TGCGCCAGCAGCCGCGGACAGGGGGGCTTTGGCTACACCTTC. It is translated as CASSRGQGGFGYTF.

This clone was observed a few times. This chain connects TRBV7-9 to TRBJ1-1; D is unclear. The CDR3 spans 13 residues. The germline gives CDR1 SEHNR, CDR2 FQNEAQ (reference sequence). The V and J ends lost 3 bases and 1 base respectively, with 6 bases between them. Written as DNA, the CDR3 is TGTGCCAGCAGCTTTCGAGGGAACACTGAAGCTTTCTTT. Protein product: CASSFRGNTEAFF. The full variable domain, in which reference TRBV7-9 and TRBJ1-1 provide the parts outside the CDR3, is DTGVSQNPRHKITKRGQNVTFRCDPISEHNRLYWYRQTLGQGPEFLTYFQNEAQLEKSRLLSDRFSAERPKGSFSTLEIQRTEQGDSAMYLCASSFRGNTEAFFGQGTRLTVV.

CDR3 amino acids: CASSLHGGTYEQYF. In DNA, the CDR3 is TGTGCCAGCAGTCTCCACGGAGGGACCTACGAGCAGTACTTC. The chain has TRBV28 and TRBJ2-7; tentatively, D is TRBD2 (6 bases). CDR3 length: 14 residues. Germline CDR1 is MDHEN and CDR2 is SYDVKM. Deletions cut 5 bases from V and 2 bases from J, with 13 bases between.

V is TRBV12-2 and J is TRBJ2-7; the table assigns TRBD1, which was not confirmed against the DNA. TRBV12-2 is a known pseudogene. This CDR3 has 14 amino acids. In DNA, the CDR3 is TGTGCAAGTCGCTCGAGGACAACAGGGGCCGAGCAGTACTTC. This gives the protein CASRSRTTGAEQYF.

CDR3: CASSGRERGANYGYTF. CDR3 coding DNA: TGCGCCAGCAGCGGGAGGGAACGGGGAGCTAACTATGGCTACACCTTC. The chain joins TRBV4-1 to TRBJ1-2; D unclear. V shed 5 bases and J shed 0 bases, with 16 bases lying between them. The CDR3 is made up of 16 amino acids. Per germline, CDR1 MGHRA and CDR2 YSYEKL.

This clone was found a few times. The chain uses TRBV7-7 and TRBJ1-1, with D unresolved. V shed 5 bases and J shed 3 bases, with 10 bases lying between them. Germline CDR1 and CDR2: SSHAT and FNYEAQ (reference sequence). The CDR3 length is 13 residues. CDR3 loop: CASSREVDTEAFF. The DNA for the CDR3 is TGTGCCAGCAGCCGCGAGGTGGACACTGAAGCTTTCTTT. Using reference TRBV7-7 and TRBJ1-1 for the parts outside the CDR3, the full variable domain is GAGVSQSPRYKVTKRGQDVTLRCDPISSHATLYWYQQALGQGPEFLTYFNYEAQPDKSGLPSDRFSAERPEGSISTLTIQRTEQRDSAMYRCASSREVDTEAFFGQGTRLTVV.

V and J are TRBV25-1 and TRBJ1-4, with a weak D call TRBD1 (5 bases). V gave up 5 bases and J gave up 6 bases, with 16 bases separating them. The CDR3 is 15 amino acids. CDR1 MGHDK and CDR2 SYGVNS come from the germline V gene. CDR3 coding DNA: TGTGCCAGCAGTCATTTCGGCTCCAGGGATGAAAAACTGTTTTTT. Protein sequence: CASSHFGSRDEKLFF.

The chain has TRBV7-2 and TRBJ2-1; 12 positions match TRBD2. This CDR3 spans 16 amino acids. The J segment lost 2 bases and the V segment lost 5 bases, leaving 4 bases of the junction unmatched. CDR1 and CDR2 (germline): SGHTA, FQGNSA. The CDR3 sequence: CASSIRLAGAYNEQFF. As DNA, the CDR3 is TGTGCCAGCAGCATACGACTAGCGGGAGCCTACAATGAGCAGTTCTTC.

The V gene is TRBV30, the J gene TRBJ1-5; no clear D. Trimming removed 1 base from V and 3 bases from J, with 10 bases in between. The CDR3 sequence is 14 residues long. Germline lookup yields CDR1 GTSNPN and CDR2 SVGIG (reference sequence). The CDR3 spells CAWSGPGNNQPQHF. The CDR3 coding sequence is TGTGCCTGGAGTGGTCCCGGGAACAATCAGCCCCAGCATTTT.

The chain couples TRBV2 to TRBJ1-4; 7 bases match TRBD1. From germline, CDR1 is SNHLY and CDR2 FYNNEI. V gave up 6 bases and J gave up 6 bases; unmatched junction bases: 13. CDR3 length: 16 residues. CDR3 DNA: TGTGCCAGCAGGAGACAGGGTCTAGCTTCTGATGAAAAACTGTTTTTT. Protein product: CASRRQGLASDEKLFF. The full variable domain, in which reference TRBV2 and TRBJ1-4 provide the parts outside the CDR3, is EPEVTQTPSHQVTQMGQEVILRCVPISNHLYFYWYRQILGQKVEFLVSFYNNEISEKSEIFDDQFSVERPDGSNFTLKIRSTKLEDSAMYFCASRRQGLASDEKLFFGSGTQLSVL.

The J gene is TRBJ2-3, the V gene TRBV27; no firm D call. The CDR3 sequence is 13 residues long. Germline loops: CDR1 MNHEY, CDR2 SMNVEV (reference sequence). V lost 5 bases and J lost 4, with 10 bases in between. Here the CDR3 DNA reads TGTGCCAGCAGTCCTTTACAGTCAGATACGCAGTATTTT. It specifies CASSPLQSDTQYF.

This rearrangement joins TRBV7-6 to TRBJ1-6; D gene ambiguous. Germline values: CDR1 SGHVS, CDR2 FNYEAQ. Trimming took 7 bases from V and 8 from J, leaving 15 bases between them. CDR3 length: 14 amino acids. This CDR3 reads CASMARGRDSPLHF. DNA for the CDR3: TGTGCCAGCATGGCCCGGGGTAGAGATTCACCCCTCCACTTT.

The genes are TRBV28 and TRBJ2-1, with D uncertain. Trimming shortened V by 1 base and J by 2 bases, and 12 bases separated the two germline ends. In germline, CDR1 is MDHEN, CDR2 SYDVKM. This CDR3 region has 16 residues. The CDR3 reads CASSLSHASPYNEQFF. CDR3 DNA: TGTGCCAGCAGTTTATCCCACGCGTCCCCCTACAATGAGCAGTTCTTC.

Here the CDR3 DNA reads TGTGCCAGCAGCCGGGGGTTCTACGAGCAGTACTTC. Translated: CASSRGFYEQYF. J is TRBJ2-7 and V is TRBV7-2, with D perhaps matching TRBD2 (6 bases). The V end lost 5 bases, the J end lost 3 bases, and 8 bases lay between the germline ends. CDR3 length: 12 residues. Germline V gene data show CDR1 as SGHTA and CDR2 as FQGNSA.

The chain couples TRBV21-1 to TRBJ2-5; the table names TRBD1, a call not compared with the DNA. TRBV21-1 counts as a pseudogene. This CDR3 spans 15 amino acids. The CDR3 is CASSRGTGEGETQYF. The CDR3 coding sequence is TGTGCCAGCAGCAGGGGGACAGGGGAAGGAGAGACCCAGTACTTC.

The chain couples TRBV7-9 to TRBJ2-1; tentative D call: TRBD1 (5 bases). In germline, CDR1 is SEHNR, CDR2 FQNEAQ (reference sequence). The CDR3 is 14 residues long. V lost 1 base and J 4 bases, leaving 8 bases between the germline ends. DNA for the CDR3: TGTGCCAGCAGCTTAGGGACACTATACAATGAGCAGTTCTTC. Translation gives CASSLGTLYNEQFF.